Each of the 5 T cell receptor beta chains below was sequenced from the same sample in a study of shared T cell receptors in the human thymus. Generated by immunoSEQ multiplex PCR, the TCRdb table keeps only in-frame clones and is missing some. Of more than 550,000 clones listed, approximately 83% were seen once; the top ten hold over 0.008%. This sample was also put to use in a study of human thymus T cells.

The sequenced sample was thymocytes. Receptors originate from a girl less than two years old with a congenital heart defect.

This chain uses TRBV4-2 with TRBJ1-4; TRBD1 matches at 7 bases. In germline, CDR1 is LGHNA, CDR2 YNFKEQ. This CDR3 is 20 amino acids long. V dropped 0 bases and J dropped 1; count of bases not matched to a gene: 14. In nucleotides, the CDR3 is TGTGCCAGCAGCCAAGACCCCCGCCTCAGGGGGGCACGAACTAATGAAAAACTGTTTTTT. As protein: CASSQDPRLRGARTNEKLFF.

The gene calls are TRBV6-6 and TRBJ2-7; D remains unclear. Trimming pared 0 bases from V and 2 bases from J, leaving 14 bases between. CDR1 and CDR2 (germline): MNHNY, SVGAGI (reference sequence). The CDR3 loop spans 16 amino acids. CDR3 in amino acids: CASSYSQTWATYEQYF. DNA for the CDR3: TGTGCCAGCAGTTACTCTCAGACATGGGCCACCTACGAGCAGTACTTC.

The CDR3 sequence is CASGDLASQYGYTF. CDR3 sequence (DNA): TGTGCCAGCGGCGACCTAGCCTCGCAGTATGGCTACACCTTC. The chain recombines TRBV6-1 with TRBJ1-2; no clear D. The CDR3 consists of 14 residues. Deletions cut 8 bases from V and 5 bases from J, with 18 bases between. From germline, CDR1 is MNHNS and CDR2 SASEGT.

J is TRBJ1-2 and V is TRBV5-1, with D possibly being TRBD1 (6 bases). The V gene's germline CDR1 is SGHRS and CDR2 YFSETQ. The CDR3 extends over 19 amino acids. V was clipped by 4 bases and J by 2 bases, with 27 bases between them. The DNA of the CDR3 is TGCGCCAGCAGCAACGTCGGGTTGGTGTCCACAGGGCGGAACTATGGCTACACCTTC. This gives the protein CASSNVGLVSTGRNYGYTF.

The sample holds a few counts of this clone. The chain uses TRBV7-9 and TRBJ1-2, with a weak D call TRBD1 (5 bases). The ends were cut back, 5 bases at V and 0 bases at J, with 25 bases in the middle. The germline gives CDR1 SEHNR, CDR2 FQNEAQ (reference sequence). The CDR3 runs 19 residues. For the CDR3, the DNA is TGTGCCAGCAGCATTAACAAAGACCGCCCTCCAGGGACTAACTATGGCTACACCTTC. Translating it yields CASSINKDRPPGTNYGYTF. The variable domain in full, with the rest retrieved from reference TRBV7-9 and TRBJ1-2, is DTGVSQNPRHKITKRGQNVTFRCDPISEHNRLYWYRQTLGQGPEFLTYFQNEAQLEKSRLLSDRFSAERPKGSFSTLEIQRTEQGDSAMYLCASSINKDRPPGTNYGYTFGSGTRLTVV.